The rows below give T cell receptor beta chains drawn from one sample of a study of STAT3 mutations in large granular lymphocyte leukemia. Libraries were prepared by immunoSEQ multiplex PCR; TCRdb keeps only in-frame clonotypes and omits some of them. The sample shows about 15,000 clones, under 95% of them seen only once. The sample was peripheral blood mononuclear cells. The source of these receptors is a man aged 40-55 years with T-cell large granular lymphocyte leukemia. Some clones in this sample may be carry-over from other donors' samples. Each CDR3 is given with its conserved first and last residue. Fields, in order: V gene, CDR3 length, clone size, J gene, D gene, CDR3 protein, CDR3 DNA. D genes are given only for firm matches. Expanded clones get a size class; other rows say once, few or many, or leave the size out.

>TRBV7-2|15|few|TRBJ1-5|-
CASSPLVGSGQPQHF
TGTGCCAGCAGCCCCCTTGTGGGGTCCGGGCAGCCCCAGCATTTT
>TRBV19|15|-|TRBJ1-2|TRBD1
CASSIAGTGAPGYTF
TGTGCCAGTAGTATAGCCGGGACAGGGGCGCCCGGCTACACCTTC
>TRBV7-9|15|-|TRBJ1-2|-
CASSSERTVNYGYTF
TGTGCCAGCAGCTCCGAACGGACAGTGAACTATGGCTACACCTTC
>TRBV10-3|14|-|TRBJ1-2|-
CAISAYDYNYGYTF
TGTGCCATCAGTGCTTACGACTATAACTATGGCTACACCTTC
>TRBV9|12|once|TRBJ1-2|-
CASSVRGAGYTF
TGTGCCAGCAGCGTTAGAGGGGCTGGCTACACCTTC
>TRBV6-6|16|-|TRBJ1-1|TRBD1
CASSYTAGGRNTEAFF
TGTGCCAGCAGTTACACCGCAGGGGGCAGGAACACTGAAGCTTTCTTT
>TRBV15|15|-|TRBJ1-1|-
CATSRDRGARSEAFF
TGTGCCACCAGCAGAGATCGGGGGGCTAGATCTGAAGCTTTCTTT
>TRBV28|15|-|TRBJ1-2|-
CASGTLAELNYGYTF
TGTGCCAGCGGGACGTTAGCCGAACTTAACTATGGCTACACCTTC
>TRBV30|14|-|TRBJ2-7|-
CAWRSGGRSYEQYF
TGTGCCTGGAGATCTGGGGGTCGCTCCTACGAGCAGTACTTC
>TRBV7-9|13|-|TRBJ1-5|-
CASSLQENQPQHF
TGTGCCAGCAGCCTACAGGAAAATCAGCCCCAGCATTTT
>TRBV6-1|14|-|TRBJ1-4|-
CATRNRATNEKLFF
TGTGCCACCCGAAACAGGGCAACTAATGAAAAACTGTTTTTT